The TCR beta chain described here comes from a study of technical replicates of blood from a handful of donors. V was clipped by 10 bases and J by 5 bases; unmatched bases: 8. Per the germline V gene, CDR1 is SGHTA and CDR2 is FQGNSA. This CDR3 spans 13 amino acids. TCRdb's copy holds only in-frame clones and misses some; the assay was immunoSEQ multiplex PCR. The sample has about 59,000 clones; approximately 84% are singletons. This clonotype was obtained from a human donor in good health. Some clones in this sample may be carry-over from other donors' samples. J is TRBJ2-7 and V is TRBV7-2; 10 nucleotides match TRBD2. The material sequenced was PBMCs. Here the CDR3 DNA reads TGTGCCATAACGGTACTAGCGGGGCACGAGCAGTACTTC. This translates into CAITVLAGHEQYF. The variable domain in full, with the rest retrieved from reference TRBV7-2 and TRBJ2-7, is GAGVSQSPSNKVTEKGKDVELRCDPISGHTALYWYRQSLGQGLEFLIYFQGNSAPDKSGLPSDRFSAERTGGSVSTLTIQRTQQEDSAVYLCAITVLAGHEQYFGPGTRLTVT.